The 22 T cell receptor beta chains given below trace back to one sample, sequenced in a study of T-cell reconstitution after alpha-beta-depleted transplantation in children. Preparation of the TCRbeta library used unique molecular identifiers. TCRdb used MiXCR to reprocess the PCR reads, holding one entry per CDR3 protein. In the table there are approximately 510,000 distinct CDR3 sequences, around 18% of which are singletons. The specimen was PBMCs from the stem cell graft donor, collected from the stem cell graft. The receptors come from a human donor who donated a stem cell graft to a child with acute lymphoblastic leukemia.

This chain connects TRBV5-1 to TRBJ1-1; D perhaps matches TRBD1 (5 bases). Germline CDR1 is SGHRS and CDR2 is YFSETQ. This CDR3 has 15 residues. V shed 4 bases and J shed 0 bases, with 13 bases lying between them. The CDR3 protein is CASSARQMMNTEAFF. For the CDR3, the DNA is TGCGCCAGCAGCGCCCGACAGATGATGAACACTGAAGCTTTCTTT.

The chain is built from TRBV6-4 and TRBJ2-1; 14 bases match TRBD2. The CDR3 length is 15 residues. The trim removed 3 bases at V and 10 bases at J, leaving 5 bases unmatched. CDR1 and CDR2 (germline): MRHNA, SNTAGT. The CDR3 is CASSEEGLAGEEQFF. As DNA, the CDR3 is TGTGCCAGCAGTGAAGAGGGACTAGCGGGAGAAGAGCAGTTCTTC.

The V and J genes are TRBV24-1 and TRBJ2-5, with 7 bases aligning to TRBD1. CDR1 and CDR2 from the germline V gene are KGHDR and SFDVKD. V lost 3 bases to trimming and J lost 1 base; unmatched junction nucleotides: 4. The CDR3 has 15 residues. CDR3 region: CATSDGTVLQETQYF. The CDR3 DNA is TGTGCCACCAGTGATGGGACAGTCCTCCAAGAGACCCAGTACTTC.

The sample holds a few counts of this clonotype. The chain is built from TRBV5-1 and TRBJ2-7, with D unclear. Germline lookup yields CDR1 SGHRS and CDR2 YFSETQ. Trimming removed 3 bases from V and 6 bases from J, with 10 bases in between. The CDR3 is 12 amino acids. CDR3 protein: CASSSPSGEQYF. In DNA, the CDR3 is TGCGCCAGCAGCTCCCCCTCCGGCGAGCAGTACTTC.

V gene TRBV29-1 combines with J gene TRBJ2-7; D is ambiguous. With 5 bases removed from V and 5 bases from J, the gap between germline ends came to 10 bases. Germline lookup yields CDR1 SQVTM and CDR2 ANQGSEA. The CDR3 has 11 amino acids. The CDR3 DNA follows: TGCAGCGTTTCAGGTGGACACGAGCAGTACTTC. Protein product: CSVSGGHEQYF.

V and J are TRBV19 and TRBJ2-3; TRBD2 might be the D (6 bases). The CDR3 totals 15 residues. With 5 bases removed from V and 1 base from J, the gap between germline ends came to 13 bases. CDR1 and CDR2 from the germline V gene are LNHDA and SQIVND (reference sequence). The CDR3 sequence: CASSLFSGGTDTQYF. As DNA, the CDR3 is TGTGCCAGTAGTCTATTTAGCGGAGGCACAGATACGCAGTATTTT.

This clonotype occurred a few times. This sequence joins TRBV29-1 and TRBJ1-1, with a possible D match to TRBD1 (5 bases). The CDR3 is made up of 14 amino acids. CDR1 and CDR2 from the germline V gene are SQVTM and ANQGSEA. Trimming removed 4 bases from V and 0 bases from J, with 12 bases in between. CDR3 in amino acids: CSVGGVGMNTEAFF. In nucleotides, the CDR3 is TGCAGCGTTGGGGGCGTCGGCATGAACACTGAAGCTTTCTTT.

The J gene is TRBJ2-3, the V gene TRBV5-1, with D perhaps TRBD2 (5 bases). Trimming left V 2 bases short and J 2 bases short, with 9 bases between. The germline V gene encodes CDR1 SGHRS and CDR2 YFSETQ. CDR3 length equals 14 residues. As DNA, the CDR3 is TGCGCCAGCAGCTTTAGCGATCACACAGATACGCAGTATTTT. Translating it yields CASSFSDHTDTQYF. The complete variable domain, with remaining parts taken from reference TRBV5-1 and TRBJ2-3, reads KAGVTQTPRYLIKTRGQQVTLSCSPISGHRSVSWYQQTPGQGLQFLFEYFSETQRNKGNFPGRFSGRQFSNSRSEMNVSTLELGDSALYLCASSFSDHTDTQYFGPGTRLTVL.

This chain joins TRBV29-1 and TRBJ2-7; D might be TRBD1 (5 bases). The germline gives CDR1 SQVTM, CDR2 ANQGSEA. V lost 2 bases to trimming and J lost 2 bases, with 10 bases between them. This CDR3 contains 13 residues. CDR3 DNA: TGCAGCGTTGAACTGGGGCGCCCCTACGAGCAGTACTTC. Translation gives CSVELGRPYEQYF.

This clonotype showed up many times. The V and J genes are TRBV3-1 and TRBJ1-2, with D possibly TRBD1 on 6 matching bases. The CDR3 spans 16 residues. The germline gives CDR1 LGHDT, CDR2 YNNKEL (reference sequence). The V gene lost 2 bases and the J gene lost 3 bases, with 16 bases spanning the gap. In nucleotides, the CDR3 is TGTGCCAGCAGCCAATGGAAGTACAGGGACGACTATGGCTACACCTTC. Residues: CASSQWKYRDDYGYTF.

This clonotype was detected a few times. The chain carries TRBV18 and TRBJ2-3, with D perhaps being TRBD1 or TRBD2 (5 bases each). The V end was cut by 2 bases, the J end by 0 bases, with 9 bases between. The CDR3 runs to 15 residues. In germline, CDR1 is KGHSH, CDR2 LQKENI. CDR3 nucleotides: TGTGCCAGCTCACCAGGGACGGTGAGCACAGATACGCAGTATTTT. Protein sequence: CASSPGTVSTDTQYF.

There are a few counts of this clonotype. V gene TRBV7-9 combines with J gene TRBJ1-1; possibly TRBD1 for D (5 bases). This CDR3 has 15 amino acids. Trimming removed 3 bases from V and 2 bases from J, with 13 bases in between. CDR1 is SEHNR, CDR2 FQNEAQ, per germline (reference sequence). The CDR3 coding sequence is TGTGCCAGCAGCTTCACAGGTCCTATAAACACTGAAGCTTTCTTT. Its protein is CASSFTGPINTEAFF.

J is TRBJ2-7 and V is TRBV6-5; 10 nucleotides match TRBD1. The length of the CDR3 is 16 residues. V was pared by 1 base and J by 1 base, with 4 bases of the junction left unmatched. The germline CDR1 and CDR2 sequences are MNHEY and SVGAGI. The CDR3 DNA follows: TGTGCCAGCAGTTACTTCTGGGGACAGGGGTCCTACGAGCAGTACTTC. It codes for CASSYFWGQGSYEQYF.

The chain combines TRBV11-3 with TRBJ2-1; 8 nucleotides align to TRBD2. V lost 1 base to trimming and J lost 0 bases; unmatched junction nucleotides: 5. CDR3 length equals 17 residues. Germline CDR1 reads SGHNT; CDR2 reads YENEEA. The DNA of the CDR3 is TGTGCCAGCAGCTTAGGGCGCGGGACTAGCTCCTACAATGAGCAGTTCTTC. Its protein product is CASSLGRGTSSYNEQFF.

The chain employs TRBV12-3 or TRBV12-4 and TRBJ2-5; D is undetermined. The ends were cut back, 6 bases at V and 2 bases at J, with 19 bases in the middle. The CDR3 extends over 16 amino acids. The CDR3 DNA sequence: TGTGCCAGCAGCCCACGATCGCAGCTCCTTCAAGAGACCCAGTACTTC. It specifies CASSPRSQLLQETQYF.

The V call is TRBV5-1, the J call TRBJ2-3, with D perhaps TRBD2 (7 bases). V gave up 7 bases and J gave up 3 bases, with 15 bases separating them. CDR3 length: 14 amino acids. From germline, CDR1 is SGHRS and CDR2 YFSETQ. The CDR3 sequence is CASGGSGDTDTQYF. The CDR3 region has the DNA TGCGCCAGCGGGGGCAGCGGGGATACAGATACGCAGTATTTT.

The rearrangement joins TRBV18 to TRBJ2-5, with 7 bases that match TRBD1. CDR3 length: 15 amino acids. The junction had 11 bases not matched to a gene; V was cut back by 6 bases and J by 4 bases. Germline CDR1 is KGHSH and CDR2 is LQKENI. The CDR3 here is CASSAGTAFPETQYF. The DNA of the CDR3 is TGTGCCAGCTCTGCCGGGACAGCTTTTCCAGAGACCCAGTACTTC.

This rearrangement joins TRBV15 to TRBJ2-3; 15 bases match TRBD2. The V segment lost 5 bases and the J segment 3 bases; nucleotides outside the gene matches: 6. Germline V lookup: CDR1 LNHNV, CDR2 YYDKDF (reference sequence). The length of the CDR3 is 17 residues. CDR3 sequence reads: CATSPGLAGGRTDTQYF. Written as DNA, the CDR3 is TGTGCCACCAGCCCGGGACTAGCGGGAGGTCGAACAGATACGCAGTATTTT.

The CDR3 DNA reads TGTGCCAGCTCACCAAAAGTGCTGAACACTGAAGCTTTCTTT. This encodes CASSPKVLNTEAFF. This rearrangement joins TRBV18 to TRBJ1-1; D is uncertain. There are 14 residues in the CDR3. Trimming took 2 bases from V and 0 from J, leaving 7 bases between them. Per germline, CDR1 KGHSH and CDR2 LQKENI.

The rearrangement uses TRBV6-1 and TRBJ1-5, with 7 positions matching TRBD1. V was pared by 5 bases and J by 5 bases, with 6 bases of the junction left unmatched. Germline-derived CDR1 and CDR2 are MNHNS and SASEGT. The CDR3 sequence is 14 residues long. CDR3 DNA: TGTGCCAGCAGTCTGACAGGGCCGTATCAGCCCCAGCATTTT. It yields the protein CASSLTGPYQPQHF.

The chain employs TRBV10-3 and TRBJ2-3, with 11 bases matching TRBD2. V shed 0 bases and J 4 bases; nucleotides not matched to a gene: 6. The CDR3 is 17 residues long. Per the germline V gene, CDR1 is ENHRY and CDR2 is SYGVKD. The CDR3 here is CAISESLAGGLPDTQYF. CDR3 sequence (DNA): TGTGCCATCAGTGAGTCGCTAGCGGGAGGTCTGCCAGATACGCAGTATTTT.

This clonotype was seen only a few times. The chain carries TRBV4-2 and TRBJ1-4; D unresolved. This CDR3 is built from 15 residues. Germline V lookup: CDR1 LGHNA, CDR2 YNFKEQ. V was pared by 0 bases and J by 8 bases, with 13 bases between. The CDR3 sequence: CASSQEEVLGEKLFF. The CDR3 DNA reads as TGTGCCAGCAGCCAAGAAGAAGTGTTAGGGGAAAAACTGTTTTTT.